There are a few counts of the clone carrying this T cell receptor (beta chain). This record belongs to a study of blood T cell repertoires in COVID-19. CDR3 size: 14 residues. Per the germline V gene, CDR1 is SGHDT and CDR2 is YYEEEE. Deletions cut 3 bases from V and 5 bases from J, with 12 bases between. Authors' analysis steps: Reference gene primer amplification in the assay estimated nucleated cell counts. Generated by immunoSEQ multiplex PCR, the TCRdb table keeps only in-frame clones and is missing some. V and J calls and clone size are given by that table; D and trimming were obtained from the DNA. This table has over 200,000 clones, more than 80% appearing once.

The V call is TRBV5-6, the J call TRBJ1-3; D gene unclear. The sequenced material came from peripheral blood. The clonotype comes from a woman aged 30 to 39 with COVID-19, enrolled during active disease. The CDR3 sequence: CASSSGPARNTIYF. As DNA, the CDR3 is TGTGCCAGCAGCTCGGGTCCTGCTAGAAACACCATATATTTT.